These T cell receptor beta chains were read from a single sample in a study of blood T cells in healthy people across ages. One entry per CDR3 protein results from TCRdb running MiXCR on the 5' RACE reads. Of about 1.8 million distinct CDR3 sequences listed, just under 50% are singletons. Material for sequencing was blood. These TCRs come from a woman in her thirties or forties in good health. Each CDR3 is given with its conserved first and last residue. A D gene is named only where the DNA matches it firmly. Some rows mark clone size as missing; the rest say once, few, many or name a class of expanded clone.

cdr3_aa: CASSFGQVPNTEAFF
cdr3_nt: TGCGCCAGCAGCTTCGGACAGGTGCCGAACACTGAAGCTTTCTTT
d_call: TRBD1
clone_size: -
j_call: TRBJ1-1
v_call: TRBV5-1

cdr3_aa: CASSLRSGDRDASRPNGYTF
cdr3_nt: TGTGCCAGCAGCTTAAGATCTGGGGACAGGGATGCTAGTCGGCCAAATGGCTACACCTTC
d_call: TRBD1
clone_size: -
j_call: TRBJ1-2
v_call: TRBV11-2

cdr3_aa: CTSTSGETQYF
cdr3_nt: TGTACCAGCACCTCCGGGGAGACCCAGTACTTC
d_call: -
clone_size: -
j_call: TRBJ2-5
v_call: TRBV28

cdr3_aa: CASSQATGQLTKNIQYF
cdr3_nt: TGTGCCAGCAGCCAAGCGACAGGGCAGCTTACCAAAAACATTCAGTACTTC
d_call: TRBD1
clone_size: -
j_call: TRBJ2-4
v_call: TRBV6-2/TRBV6-3

cdr3_aa: CASSCRGEETQYF
cdr3_nt: TGCGCCAGCAGCTGCCGGGGGGAAGAGACCCAGTACTTC
d_call: TRBD2
clone_size: -
j_call: TRBJ2-5
v_call: TRBV5-1

cdr3_aa: CASRFGDSQETQYF
cdr3_nt: TGCGCCAGCAGATTTGGAGACTCCCAAGAGACCCAGTACTTC
d_call: -
clone_size: few
j_call: TRBJ2-5
v_call: TRBV5-1

cdr3_aa: CATSRDTQGFSTDTQYF
cdr3_nt: TGTGCCACCAGCAGAGATACACAGGGCTTTAGCACAGATACGCAGTATTTT
d_call: -
clone_size: -
j_call: TRBJ2-3
v_call: TRBV15

cdr3_aa: CASSSPGGSADTQYF
cdr3_nt: TGTGCCAGCAGCTCCCCGGGGGGCTCAGCAGATACGCAGTATTTT
d_call: -
clone_size: -
j_call: TRBJ2-3
v_call: TRBV11-1

cdr3_aa: CASSESVQGTDTQYF
cdr3_nt: TGCGCCAGCAGTGAGTCGGTACAGGGGACAGATACGCAGTATTTT
d_call: TRBD1
clone_size: -
j_call: TRBJ2-3
v_call: TRBV10-1

cdr3_aa: CASSPVGLAGNEQFF
cdr3_nt: TGTGCCAGCTCACCAGTTGGACTAGCGGGAAATGAGCAGTTCTTC
d_call: TRBD2
clone_size: -
j_call: TRBJ2-1
v_call: TRBV18

cdr3_aa: CASSYPGGVLAKNIQYF
cdr3_nt: TGTGCCAGCAGTTACCCGGGGGGGGTGCTAGCCAAAAACATTCAGTACTTC
d_call: TRBD2
clone_size: -
j_call: TRBJ2-4
v_call: TRBV6-2/TRBV6-3

cdr3_aa: CSVPSGGGRGEQFF
cdr3_nt: TGCAGCGTTCCTAGCGGGGGAGGGAGGGGTGAGCAGTTCTTC
d_call: TRBD2
clone_size: few
j_call: TRBJ2-1
v_call: TRBV29-1

cdr3_aa: CSVGDTSIGPQHF
cdr3_nt: TGCAGCGTTGGCGACACATCTATCGGGCCCCAGCATTTT
d_call: -
clone_size: -
j_call: TRBJ1-5
v_call: TRBV29-1

cdr3_aa: CASSHPGTGNYGYTF
cdr3_nt: TGTGCCAGCAGCCATCCCGGGACAGGGAACTATGGCTACACCTTC
d_call: TRBD1
clone_size: few
j_call: TRBJ1-2
v_call: TRBV4-2

cdr3_aa: CASSQQTSGGSATQYF
cdr3_nt: TGTGCCAGCAGCCAACAAACTAGCGGGGGAAGCGCTACGCAGTATTTT
d_call: TRBD2
clone_size: -
j_call: TRBJ2-3
v_call: TRBV4-2

cdr3_aa: CANEGGQDWTQYF
cdr3_nt: TGTGCCAACGAAGGGGGTCAGGATTGGACCCAGTACTTC
d_call: -
clone_size: few
j_call: TRBJ2-5
v_call: TRBV11-3

cdr3_aa: CASGQSGFYGYTF
cdr3_nt: TGCGCCAGCGGCCAAAGCGGATTCTATGGCTACACCTTC
d_call: -
clone_size: -
j_call: TRBJ1-2
v_call: TRBV4-1

cdr3_aa: CAISEGTGAGYEQYF
cdr3_nt: TGTGCCATCAGTGAAGGGACAGGGGCGGGCTACGAGCAGTACTTC
d_call: TRBD1
clone_size: -
j_call: TRBJ2-7
v_call: TRBV10-3

cdr3_aa: CASSEWGAENYGYTF
cdr3_nt: TGTGCCAGCAGTGAATGGGGGGCAGAGAACTATGGCTACACCTTC
d_call: -
clone_size: many
j_call: TRBJ1-2
v_call: TRBV6-1

cdr3_aa: CSASTGQYGYTF
cdr3_nt: TGCAGTGCTAGTACCGGACAGTATGGCTACACCTTC
d_call: -
clone_size: -
j_call: TRBJ1-2
v_call: TRBV20-1

cdr3_aa: CAILLHPTGGEVYEQYF
cdr3_nt: TGTGCCATTTTACTTCACCCCACAGGGGGCGAGGTTTACGAGCAGTACTTC
d_call: TRBD1
clone_size: -
j_call: TRBJ2-7
v_call: TRBV10-3

cdr3_aa: CASSLAPGGGYTF
cdr3_nt: TGTGCCAGCAGCTTAGCCCCAGGGGGTGGCTACACCTTC
d_call: TRBD1
clone_size: -
j_call: TRBJ1-2
v_call: TRBV11-2

cdr3_aa: CASRQDAGGSSYEQYF
cdr3_nt: TGTGCCAGCAGACAAGATGCAGGGGGTAGTTCCTACGAGCAGTACTTC
d_call: TRBD1
clone_size: -
j_call: TRBJ2-7
v_call: TRBV6-6

cdr3_aa: CAVLAGGSETQYF
cdr3_nt: TGTGCCGTACTAGCGGGGGGGTCTGAGACCCAGTACTTC
d_call: TRBD2
clone_size: few
j_call: TRBJ2-5
v_call: TRBV6-5

cdr3_aa: CASSPISGVSGNEQFF
cdr3_nt: TGTGCCAGCAGCCCAATAAGCGGGGTGAGCGGGAATGAGCAGTTCTTC
d_call: TRBD2
clone_size: -
j_call: TRBJ2-1
v_call: TRBV27

cdr3_aa: CSARGGTSVRNEQFF
cdr3_nt: TGCAGTGCTAGAGGGGGGACTAGCGTTCGCAATGAGCAGTTCTTC
d_call: TRBD2
clone_size: -
j_call: TRBJ2-1
v_call: TRBV20-1

cdr3_aa: CASSVTGGADYGYTF
cdr3_nt: TGTGCCAGCAGCGTAACAGGGGGCGCTGACTATGGCTACACCTTC
d_call: TRBD1
clone_size: few
j_call: TRBJ1-2
v_call: TRBV9

cdr3_aa: CASRGLSSSYEQYF
cdr3_nt: TGCGCCAGCCGGGGGCTCTCCAGCTCCTACGAGCAGTACTTC
d_call: -
clone_size: -
j_call: TRBJ2-7
v_call: TRBV5-1

cdr3_aa: CASSQELLGGPLQETQYF
cdr3_nt: TGTGCCAGCAGCCAAGAACTGTTGGGGGGGCCCTTACAAGAGACCCAGTACTTC
d_call: -
clone_size: few
j_call: TRBJ2-5
v_call: TRBV3-1

cdr3_aa: CASSYATAAPSTDTQYF
cdr3_nt: TGTGCCAGCTCGTACGCCACGGCTGCTCCTAGCACAGATACGCAGTATTTT
d_call: -
clone_size: -
j_call: TRBJ2-3
v_call: TRBV6-1

cdr3_aa: CASSLGGGAGRENYGYTF
cdr3_nt: TGTGCCAGCAGCTTAGGTGGGGGGGCAGGGCGTGAAAACTATGGCTACACCTTC
d_call: -
clone_size: -
j_call: TRBJ1-2
v_call: TRBV7-9

cdr3_aa: CSVGWGEGYEQYF
cdr3_nt: TGCAGCGTCGGATGGGGTGAAGGCTACGAGCAGTACTTC
d_call: -
clone_size: -
j_call: TRBJ2-7
v_call: TRBV29-1

cdr3_aa: CASSSRGISTDTQYF
cdr3_nt: TGTGCCAGCAGTTCGCGGGGTATTAGCACAGATACGCAGTATTTT
d_call: -
clone_size: few
j_call: TRBJ2-3
v_call: TRBV6-5

cdr3_aa: CASSLSGGPNHYNEQFF
cdr3_nt: TGTGCCAGCAGTTTAAGCGGGGGGCCGAATCACTACAATGAGCAGTTCTTC
d_call: TRBD2
clone_size: few
j_call: TRBJ2-1
v_call: TRBV27

cdr3_aa: CASSLLAGAGTDTQYF
cdr3_nt: TGTGCCAGCAGTCTCCTAGCGGGGGCCGGCACAGATACGCAGTATTTT
d_call: TRBD2
clone_size: many
j_call: TRBJ2-3
v_call: TRBV12-3/TRBV12-4

cdr3_aa: CASSLGSQGGGYGYTF
cdr3_nt: TGTGCCAGCAGCTTAGGATCGCAGGGTGGAGGCTATGGCTACACCTTC
d_call: -
clone_size: -
j_call: TRBJ1-2
v_call: TRBV7-2

cdr3_aa: CSALTRGTLYNEQFF
cdr3_nt: TGCAGTGCCTTGACCAGGGGGACCCTATACAATGAGCAGTTCTTC
d_call: TRBD1
clone_size: -
j_call: TRBJ2-1
v_call: TRBV20-1

cdr3_aa: CSVDGGVNEQFF
cdr3_nt: TGCAGCGTTGATGGTGGTGTCAATGAGCAGTTCTTC
d_call: -
clone_size: -
j_call: TRBJ2-1
v_call: TRBV29-1

cdr3_aa: CASSLYRGGDEQFF
cdr3_nt: TGCGCCAGCAGCTTGTACAGGGGGGGCGATGAGCAGTTCTTC
d_call: -
clone_size: -
j_call: TRBJ2-1
v_call: TRBV5-1

cdr3_aa: CASDPGTGFEQYF
cdr3_nt: TGTGCCAGCGACCCCGGGACAGGGTTCGAGCAGTACTTC
d_call: TRBD1
clone_size: -
j_call: TRBJ2-7
v_call: TRBV12-3/TRBV12-4

cdr3_aa: CASSHLESGYGYTF
cdr3_nt: TGCGCCAGCAGCCACCTTGAGAGCGGCTATGGCTACACCTTC
d_call: -
clone_size: -
j_call: TRBJ1-2
v_call: TRBV4-3

cdr3_aa: CASSRRDRVYEQYF
cdr3_nt: TGCGCCAGCAGCCGACGCGACAGGGTCTACGAGCAGTACTTC
d_call: TRBD1
clone_size: many
j_call: TRBJ2-7
v_call: TRBV5-1

cdr3_aa: CASSFGGDTGELFF
cdr3_nt: TGTGCCAGCAGCTTTGGCGGGGACACCGGGGAGCTGTTTTTT
d_call: -
clone_size: few
j_call: TRBJ2-2
v_call: TRBV5-4

cdr3_aa: CASSPSPGLAQETQYF
cdr3_nt: TGTGCCAGCAGCCCGTCCCCGGGACTAGCGCAAGAGACCCAGTACTTC
d_call: TRBD2
clone_size: -
j_call: TRBJ2-5
v_call: TRBV5-5

cdr3_aa: CASSSYRETQYF
cdr3_nt: TGTGCCAGCAGTAGCTACAGGGAGACCCAGTACTTC
d_call: -
clone_size: -
j_call: TRBJ2-5
v_call: TRBV6-2/TRBV6-3

cdr3_aa: CASPPGGGSTDTQYF
cdr3_nt: TGTGCCAGCCCACCAGGAGGGGGGAGCACAGATACGCAGTATTTT
d_call: -
clone_size: -
j_call: TRBJ2-3
v_call: TRBV18

cdr3_aa: CATSRDRQGNEKLFF
cdr3_nt: TGTGCCACCAGCAGAGATCGACAGGGGAATGAAAAACTGTTTTTT
d_call: TRBD1
clone_size: once
j_call: TRBJ1-4
v_call: TRBV15

cdr3_aa: CASSYGASYTDTQYF
cdr3_nt: TGTGCCAGCAGTTACGGGGCATCCTACACAGATACGCAGTATTTT
d_call: -
clone_size: few
j_call: TRBJ2-3
v_call: TRBV6-2/TRBV6-3

cdr3_aa: CASSPTGGKNEQFF
cdr3_nt: TGTGCCAGCAGCCCCACAGGGGGCAAGAATGAGCAGTTCTTC
d_call: TRBD1
clone_size: -
j_call: TRBJ2-1
v_call: TRBV7-2

cdr3_aa: CAISGTGGGTQYF
cdr3_nt: TGTGCCATCAGTGGGACAGGCGGGGGGACCCAGTACTTC
d_call: -
clone_size: -
j_call: TRBJ2-5
v_call: TRBV10-3

cdr3_aa: CASSQDRGQNFYEQYF
cdr3_nt: TGTGCCAGCAGCCAAGATAGGGGACAAAATTTCTACGAGCAGTACTTC
d_call: -
clone_size: -
j_call: TRBJ2-7
v_call: TRBV4-2